Sequencing of this T cell receptor (beta chain) was carried out in a study of blood T cell repertoires in COVID-19. Study details: COVID-19 samples collected from the United States, Italy and Spain covered acute and convalescent phases. T cells, B-cell-depleted T cells, or PBMCs supplied cDNA or gDNA.

Germline values: CDR1 SGDLS, CDR2 YYNGEE. Trimming pared 3 bases from V and 0 bases from J, leaving 8 bases between. The CDR3 runs to 14 residues. In the authors' methods: Amplification with reference gene primers provided the estimates of nucleated cell counts. Some clones are missing from TCRdb's copy, which holds only in-frame ones; the method was immunoSEQ multiplex PCR. V and J calls and clone size come straight from that table; D and trimming were deduced from the DNA. The sample consists of 150,000 to 200,000 clones, roughly 82% of them appearing once. In its sample, this clone was seen many times. Followed over time, Seattle patients had been enrolled while infection was active.

The genes are TRBV9 and TRBJ2-3, with unresolved D. The sequence derives from a woman between 40 and 50 years old with COVID-19, enrolled during active disease. The sample comprised peripheral blood. The CDR3 sequence: CASSESVSTDTQYF. As DNA, the CDR3 is TGTGCCAGCAGCGAGTCGGTTAGCACAGATACGCAGTATTTT.